Presented here are 27 T cell receptor beta chains from one specimen sequenced in a study of CD8 T cells in ankylosing spondylitis. Study-wide results and caveats: Characteristic, it appeared, of ankylosing spondylitis blood was a TCR beta motif of fewer than 10 highly homologous variants.

TCRdb fed the 5' RACE reads into MiXCR, producing one record per CDR3 protein. The data hold about 700,000 distinct CDR3 sequences, with roughly 19% observed a single time. Antigens of these TCRs are unknown. The material sequenced was blood, either unsorted or a sorted T cell fraction (not recorded which). Receptor source: a male donor with ankylosing spondylitis.

The chain joins TRBV20-1 to TRBJ2-1; 11 positions match TRBD2. This CDR3 comprises 15 residues. Trimming at V came to 5 bases and at J to 2 bases, leaving 5 bases not matched to a gene. Germline values: CDR1 DFQATT, CDR2 SNEGSKA (reference sequence). This CDR3 reads CSASLAGVPYNEQFF. The CDR3 DNA sequence: TGCAGTGCTTCACTAGCGGGAGTCCCCTACAATGAGCAGTTCTTC.

DNA of the CDR3: TGCGCCAGCAGCCGTATTTCATCGGCGGTTCAAGAGACCCAGTACTTC. Translated: CASSRISSAVQETQYF. The J gene is TRBJ2-5, the V gene TRBV5-1; D call uncertain. Germline-derived CDR1 and CDR2 are SGHRS and YFSETQ. V dropped 4 bases and J dropped 2 bases, with 18 bases sitting between them. The CDR3 loop spans 16 amino acids.

The V and J genes are TRBV12-3 or TRBV12-4 and TRBJ2-3; no clear D gene. The CDR3 has 15 residues. V gave up 3 bases and J gave up 0 bases, with 10 bases separating them. The CDR3 sequence: CASSLVVTSTDTQYF. The CDR3 region has the DNA TGTGCCAGCAGTTTGGTTGTTACTAGCACAGATACGCAGTATTTT.

This clonotype was recorded a few times. V and J are TRBV12-3 or TRBV12-4 and TRBJ1-1; D is uncertain. This CDR3 spans 14 amino acids. The V gene lost 6 bases and the J gene lost 4 bases, with 15 bases spanning the gap. CDR3 nucleotides: TGTGCCAGCAGCACGGGTGGTCCGGGCACTGAAGCTTTCTTT. Encoded protein: CASSTGGPGTEAFF.

The chain combines TRBV30 with TRBJ1-2; unclear D gene. CDR1 is GTSNPN and CDR2 is SVGIG in the germline V gene (reference sequence). V was cut by 0 bases and J by 8 bases, with 25 bases left in between. The CDR3 loop spans 17 amino acids. The CDR3 loop reads CAWSVNPWSSGVFGYTF. Written as DNA, the CDR3 is TGTGCCTGGAGTGTCAACCCCTGGAGTTCGGGAGTTTTCGGCTACACCTTC.

The V and J genes are TRBV7-9 and TRBJ1-2, with D uncertain. The V end lost 6 bases, the J end lost 8 bases, and 10 bases lay between the germline ends. The CDR3 totals 11 residues. Germline-derived CDR1 and CDR2 are SEHNR and FQNEAQ (reference sequence). The CDR3 bases are TGTGCCAGCAGAATTGGGCCGGGCTACACCTTC. Its translation is CASRIGPGYTF.

The chain has TRBV5-1 and TRBJ2-7; D is unclear. The CDR3 contains 14 residues. CDR1 is SGHRS, CDR2 YFSETQ, per germline. V gave up 2 bases and J gave up 5 bases, with 14 bases separating them. The CDR3 is CASSLRVLGHEQYF. For the CDR3, the DNA is TGCGCCAGCAGCTTACGGGTACTCGGACACGAGCAGTACTTC. The full variable domain, in which reference TRBV5-1 and TRBJ2-7 provide the parts outside the CDR3, is KAGVTQTPRYLIKTRGQQVTLSCSPISGHRSVSWYQQTPGQGLQFLFEYFSETQRNKGNFPGRFSGRQFSNSRSEMNVSTLELGDSALYLCASSLRVLGHEQYFGPGTRLTVT.

The gene calls are TRBV2 and TRBJ2-4; D possibly corresponds to TRBD2 (5 bases). Deletions cut 3 bases from V and 9 bases from J, with 6 bases between. Germline CDR1 is SNHLY and CDR2 is FYNNEI. The CDR3 loop spans 11 amino acids. The CDR3 DNA follows: TGTGCCAGCAGTGACGGACTCATTCAGTACTTC. Protein: CASSDGLIQYF.

This clonotype was counted at least ten times. V usage is TRBV2 and J usage is TRBJ1-4; TRBD1 is a possible D gene (5 bases). From germline, CDR1 is SNHLY and CDR2 FYNNEI. The CDR3 runs to 13 residues. The ends were cut back, 6 bases at V and 5 bases at J, with 10 bases in the middle. The CDR3 loop reads CASRTRDNEKLFF. CDR3 in DNA: TGTGCCAGCAGAACCCGGGACAATGAAAAACTGTTTTTT.

The chain uses TRBV25-1 and TRBJ1-6, with TRBD1 matching 8 bases. Germline V lookup: CDR1 MGHDK, CDR2 SYGVNS. J lost 8 bases, V lost 6 bases, and 6 bases had no gene match. CDR3 length equals 14 residues. The CDR3 sequence: CASRQTGVYSPLHF. Here the CDR3 DNA reads TGTGCCAGCAGGCAGACAGGGGTATATTCACCCCTCCACTTT.

This sequence joins TRBV30 and TRBJ1-1, with 7 bases matching TRBD1. The V and J ends lost 0 bases and 2 bases, in that order; junction bases with no gene match: 6. This CDR3 comprises 15 residues. The germline V gene has CDR1 GTSNPN and CDR2 SVGIG (reference sequence). CDR3 DNA: TGTGCCTGGAGTGTACTAGACAGGGATAACACTGAAGCTTTCTTT. This sequence encodes CAWSVLDRDNTEAFF.

This clonotype was counted ten times or more. J is TRBJ2-3 and V is TRBV3-1; no definite D call. CDR1 is LGHDT, CDR2 YNNKEL, per germline (reference sequence). The germline V and J ends were trimmed by 5 bases and 4 bases, with 10 bases remaining between them. The CDR3 has 13 residues. This chain's CDR3 is CASSSSASDTQYF. CDR3 coding DNA: TGTGCCAGCAGCTCTTCTGCATCAGATACGCAGTATTTT.

The chain has TRBV6-2 or TRBV6-3 and TRBJ2-1, with 9 nucleotides matching TRBD2. Germline lookup yields CDR1 MNHEY and CDR2 SVGEGT. Germline trimming cut 1 base from V and 1 base from J; bases unmatched to any gene: 11. This CDR3 region has 19 residues. CDR3 protein: CASSYFPTSGPPSYNEQFF. The DNA of the CDR3 is TGTGCCAGCAGTTACTTCCCAACTAGCGGGCCCCCGTCCTACAATGAGCAGTTCTTC.

The rearrangement joins TRBV9 to TRBJ2-1, with 7 positions matching TRBD2. V shed 0 bases, J shed 4 bases, and the junction held 4 bases outside the gene matches. The CDR3 runs 15 residues. CDR1 and CDR2 from the germline V gene are SGDLS and YYNGEE. This chain's CDR3 is CASSVGGLTYNEQFF. The CDR3 DNA reads TGTGCCAGCAGCGTAGGGGGACTAACTTACAATGAGCAGTTCTTC.

This clonotype came up many times. The chain joins TRBV11-2 to TRBJ1-1; D possibly corresponds to TRBD1 (6 bases). CDR3 size: 14 residues. V shed 5 bases and J shed 12 bases, with 22 bases lying between them. Germline V gene data show CDR1 as SGHAT and CDR2 as FQNNGV. CDR3 nucleotide sequence: TGTGCCAGCAGCCCACCTTCTCTACAGGGACGATCTTTCTTT. This translates into CASSPPSLQGRSFF.

This clonotype has only a few counts. CDR3 in DNA: TGCAGCGTTGGGGAGTCTTGGAGGTCCTACAATGAGCAGTTCTTC. This sequence encodes CSVGESWRSYNEQFF. The V call is TRBV29-1, the J call TRBJ2-1; TRBD2 might be the D (5 bases). Trimming took 4 bases from V and 1 from J, leaving 14 bases between them. The V gene's germline CDR1 is SQVTM and CDR2 ANQGSEA. The CDR3 totals 15 residues.

The chain employs TRBV30 and TRBJ2-3; tentative D call: TRBD1 (6 bases). The germline CDR1 and CDR2 sequences are GTSNPN and SVGIG (reference sequence). The CDR3 has 13 residues. Trimming stripped 6 bases from V and 2 bases from J, with 12 bases between. The CDR3 DNA sequence: TGTGCCTGTCAAGGGGGTTCCACAGATACGCAGTATTTT. It codes for CACQGGSTDTQYF.

The V gene is TRBV29-1, the J gene TRBJ1-1; TRBD1 might be the D (5 bases). From germline, CDR1 is SQVTM and CDR2 ANQGSEA. CDR3 length: 11 amino acids. Trimming left V 4 bases short and J 6 bases short, with 9 bases between. The CDR3 loop reads CSVVSGPEAFF. The CDR3 region has the DNA TGCAGCGTTGTCTCGGGGCCTGAAGCTTTCTTT.

The sample holds a few counts of this clonotype. V is TRBV15 and J is TRBJ2-5, with D maybe TRBD2 (5 bases). CDR3 size: 15 residues. Per the germline V gene, CDR1 is LNHNV and CDR2 is YYDKDF (reference sequence). Trimming stripped 3 bases from V and 3 bases from J, with 14 bases between. CDR3 DNA: TGTGCCACCAGCAGCCCTCCCCGGGGAGAAGAGACCCAGTACTTC. This codes for CATSSPPRGEETQYF.

This clonotype was observed many times. The genes are TRBV3-1 and TRBJ2-3; D is possibly TRBD1 or TRBD2 (6 bases each). The CDR3 totals 15 residues. Trimming took 4 bases from V and 0 from J, leaving 11 bases between them. Germline CDR1 is LGHDT and CDR2 is YNNKEL (reference sequence). Here the CDR3 reads CASSPTGTSTDTQYF. DNA of the CDR3: TGTGCCAGCAGCCCAACAGGGACTAGCACAGATACGCAGTATTTT.

The chain carries TRBV5-1 and TRBJ2-6; unclear D gene. Germline CDR1 and CDR2: SGHRS and YFSETQ. This CDR3 is 14 amino acids long. Trimming pared 8 bases from V and 0 bases from J, leaving 9 bases between. The CDR3 protein is CASRTSSGANVLTF. The CDR3 DNA reads as TGCGCCAGTAGAACAAGCTCTGGGGCCAACGTCCTGACTTTC.

This clonotype was observed a few times. The chain employs TRBV11-1 and TRBJ1-1; tentative D call: TRBD1 (6 bases). Per germline, CDR1 SGHAT and CDR2 FQDESV (reference sequence). CDR3 size: 15 residues. V was trimmed by 2 bases and J by 4 bases, leaving 14 bases between them. The CDR3 region is CASSLMQGTTTEAFF. Written as DNA, the CDR3 is TGTGCCAGCAGCTTAATGCAGGGGACGACCACTGAAGCTTTCTTT.

This clonotype was picked up a small number of times. The chain couples TRBV4-1 to TRBJ2-1; maybe TRBD2 (5 bases). V shed 1 base and J shed 4 bases, with 14 bases lying between them. This CDR3 region has 16 residues. Per the germline V gene, CDR1 is MGHRA and CDR2 is YSYEKL. The CDR3 region has the DNA TGCGCCAGCAGCCAAGTGGCGAGACGGACTTACAATGAGCAGTTCTTC. Encoded protein: CASSQVARRTYNEQFF.

This sequence joins TRBV21-1 and TRBJ2-1; the table's D call, TRBD1, has no DNA check behind it. TRBV21-1 is designated a pseudogene. The CDR3 spans 17 residues. The CDR3 nucleotides are TGTGCCAGCAGCACTTTCTCGGGACAGGCCGTGATGAATGAGCAGTTCTTC. It is translated as CASSTFSGQAVMNEQFF.

J is TRBJ1-2 and V is TRBV29-1; unclear D gene. This CDR3 has 15 amino acids. Germline CDR1 and CDR2: SQVTM and ANQGSEA. The V gene lost 0 bases and the J gene lost 5 bases, with 16 bases spanning the gap. The CDR3 DNA sequence: TGCAGCGTTGAAGAAACCGGCTCCCGCGGGTATGGCTACACCTTC. Its protein product is CSVEETGSRGYGYTF. The variable domain in full, with the rest retrieved from reference TRBV29-1 and TRBJ1-2, is SAVISQKPSRDICQRGTSLTIQCQVDSQVTMMFWYRQQPGQSLTLIATANQGSEATYESGFVIDKFPISRPNLTFSTLTVSNMSPEDSSIYLCSVEETGSRGYGYTFGSGTRLTVV.

The chain is built from TRBV12-3 or TRBV12-4 and TRBJ1-2; perhaps TRBD1 as D (6 bases). Trimming left V 10 bases short and J 4 bases short, with 16 bases between. This CDR3 contains 13 residues. The CDR3 DNA is TGTGCCACCCTGGGGGGACACTTCTATGGCTACACCTTC. Its translation is CATLGGHFYGYTF.

With regard to this clonotype: The junction departs from the called germline gene at one end, perhaps through a read error. This chain joins TRBV12-3 or TRBV12-4 and TRBJ2-7; TRBD1 matches 9 bases. This CDR3 has 13 amino acids. CDR3 bases: TGTGCCAGCAGATCCGGGACAGGGTACGTGCAGTACTTC. It translates to CASRSGTGYVQYF.